One sample yielded the 20 T cell receptor beta chains listed below, sequenced in a study of blood T cell repertoires in COVID-19. Assay: immunoSEQ multiplex PCR; the TCRdb copy retains only in-frame clones and omits some. This table has tens of thousands of clones, about 93% appearing once. What was sequenced was peripheral blood. Source of these receptors: a man in his 70s with active COVID-19.

V and J are TRBV6-6 and TRBJ1-2; 8 bases align to TRBD1. Looked up from germline, CDR1 is MNHNY and CDR2 is SVGAGI (reference sequence). The ends lost 2 bases at V and 8 bases at J; junction bases unmatched: 13. The CDR3 is made up of 16 amino acids. This chain's CDR3 is CASSYVRGQVSLGYTF. CDR3 sequence (DNA): TGTGCCAGCAGTTACGTACGGGGACAGGTCTCTCTCGGCTACACCTTC.

The chain employs TRBV29-1 and TRBJ2-5; D uncertain. The germline CDR1 and CDR2 sequences are SQVTM and ANQGSEA. The V and J ends lost 1 base and 2 bases respectively, with 11 bases between them. The CDR3 runs 14 residues. The CDR3 DNA reads TGCAGCGTTGAAGGGAGACGGAATCAAGAGACCCAGTACTTC. Protein sequence: CSVEGRRNQETQYF.

This clone has a single count. This chain joins TRBV5-5 and TRBJ2-3, with 10 positions matching TRBD2. The germline gives CDR1 SGHKS, CDR2 YYEKEE (reference sequence). The CDR3 is 16 residues long. J was trimmed by 4 bases and V by 0 bases; bases with no gene match: 5. The CDR3 region is CASSLAPSGGADTQYF. CDR3 in DNA: TGTGCCAGCAGCTTGGCCCCTAGCGGGGGTGCAGATACGCAGTATTTT.

This clone is a singleton in its sample. This CDR3 is CASSPRVQETQYF. CDR3 in DNA: TGTGCCAGCAGCCCCCGGGTCCAAGAGACCCAGTACTTC. V usage is TRBV9 and J usage is TRBJ2-5, with D unclear. Trimming took off 4 bases at V and 1 base at J, with 8 bases between the two ends. Germline CDR1 SGDLS, CDR2 YYNGEE. The CDR3 is 13 residues long. Together with reference TRBV9 and TRBJ2-5, the CDR3 gives the full variable domain: DSGVTQTPKHLITATGQRVTLRCSPRSGDLSVYWYQQSLDQGLQFLIQYYNGEERAKGNILERFSAQQFPDLHSELNLSSLELGDSALYFCASSPRVQETQYFGPGTRLLVL.

V is TRBV3-1 (or the pseudogene TRBV3-2) and J is TRBJ1-1; D is uncertain. This CDR3 has 13 amino acids. V lost 6 bases and J 5 bases, leaving 13 bases between the germline ends. Per the germline V gene, CDR1 is LGHDT and CDR2 is YNNKEL (reference sequence). The CDR3 coding sequence is TGTGCCAGCAGAGGAGGACTGGGGACTGAAGCTTTCTTT. Translated: CASRGGLGTEAFF.

V gene TRBV3-1 (or the pseudogene TRBV3-2) combines with J gene TRBJ2-1; 11 bases align to TRBD2. Germline loops: CDR1 LGHDT, CDR2 YNNKEL (reference sequence). CDR3 length: 16 amino acids. V gave up 4 bases and J gave up 7 bases; unmatched junction bases: 9. The CDR3 loop is CASSPLAGDLKNEQFF. The CDR3 DNA is TGTGCCAGCAGCCCACTAGCGGGGGACCTTAAAAATGAGCAGTTCTTC.

The sample holds one count of this clone. This chain uses TRBV6-5 with TRBJ1-1, with D maybe TRBD1 (6 bases). Germline V gene sequence: CDR1 MNHEY, CDR2 SVGAGI. The germline V and J ends were trimmed by 5 bases and 3 bases, with 16 bases remaining between them. This CDR3 region has 15 residues. The DNA for the CDR3 is TGTGCCAGCAGTCCCATAGGGGCAGGGGACACTGAAGCTTTCTTT. This gives the protein CASSPIGAGDTEAFF.

This clone occurred once. The genes are TRBV5-4 and TRBJ2-5, with 13 bases matching TRBD2. The CDR3 length is 17 residues. Trimming took 3 bases from V and 0 from J; bases not matched to a gene: 5. Germline assignment: CDR1 SGHNT and CDR2 YYREEE (reference sequence). The CDR3 nucleotides are TGTGCCAGCAGCTCCGGGACTAGCGGGGCAAACCAAGAGACCCAGTACTTC. Translated: CASSSGTSGANQETQYF.

V usage is TRBV6-5 and J usage is TRBJ1-5; D gene ambiguous. The CDR3 covers 13 residues. Between the trimmed V and J ends, which lost 6 bases and 1 base, there was a span of 7 bases. Germline CDR1 MNHEY, CDR2 SVGAGI. The CDR3 sequence: CASSLVSNQPQHF. In DNA form, the CDR3 reads TGTGCCAGCAGCCTTGTAAGCAATCAGCCCCAGCATTTT.

This chain uses TRBV28 with TRBJ1-2; 7 bases map to TRBD1. Unmatched junction bases numbered 6, after V lost 10 bases and J lost 4 bases. The CDR3 extends over 12 amino acids. Germline V gene data show CDR1 as MDHEN and CDR2 as SYDVKM. This CDR3 reads CATRQGPYGYTF. The CDR3 DNA follows: TGTGCCACCCGACAGGGTCCCTATGGCTACACCTTC.

The chain has TRBV7-2 and TRBJ2-7; 8 bases are a match to TRBD2. The CDR3 extends over 15 amino acids. With V trimmed by 0 bases and J by 6 bases, 7 bases remained unmatched. CDR1 is SGHTA and CDR2 is FQGNSA in the germline V gene. DNA of the CDR3: TGTGCCAGCAGCTTAGCGCGGGTTAGCGGGGTCGAGCAGTACTTC. This codes for CASSLARVSGVEQYF.

The count of this clone is one. V and J are TRBV18 and TRBJ1-3; 8 bases are a match to TRBD1. With 3 bases clipped from V and 3 bases from J, the junction kept 10 bases outside the gene matches. Germline assignment: CDR1 KGHSH and CDR2 LQKENI. The CDR3 extends over 17 amino acids. CDR3 in DNA: TGTGCCAGCTCACCCCCAACAGGGGGGCATGTTGGAAACACCATATATTTT. Protein sequence: CASSPPTGGHVGNTIYF.

This chain links TRBV2 with TRBJ2-3, with 9 bases that match TRBD2. Trimming at V came to 9 bases and at J to 1 base, leaving 5 bases not matched to a gene. The CDR3 totals 14 residues. Germline V gene sequence: CDR1 SNHLY, CDR2 FYNNEI. The DNA of the CDR3 is TGTGCCAGTCTAGCGGGGAGTGGCACAGATACGCAGTATTTT. Encoded protein: CASLAGSGTDTQYF.

The genes are TRBV4-3 and TRBJ1-1; D may be TRBD1 (6 bases). The V and J ends lost 1 base and 1 base respectively, with 7 bases between them. Looked up from germline, CDR1 is LGHNA and CDR2 is YSLEER. This CDR3 comprises 14 residues. The CDR3 is CASSQVRGNTEAFF. The DNA of the CDR3 is TGCGCCAGCAGCCAAGTCAGGGGGAACACTGAAGCTTTCTTT.

This chain uses TRBV7-9 with TRBJ2-3; a weak D match, TRBD2 (7 bases). V lost 5 bases and J lost 6, with 21 bases in between. CDR1 SEHNR and CDR2 FQNEAQ come from the germline V gene (reference sequence). The CDR3 consists of 16 residues. CDR3 residues: CASSGGGTGSSDTQYF. CDR3 DNA: TGTGCCAGCAGCGGGGGGGGCACAGGGTCCAGCGATACGCAGTATTTT.

V is TRBV3-1 (or the pseudogene TRBV3-2) and J is TRBJ2-5; 12 positions agree with TRBD2. Germline CDR1 is LGHDT and CDR2 is YNNKEL (reference sequence). The CDR3 loop spans 14 amino acids. V lost 4 bases to trimming and J lost 5 bases; unmatched junction nucleotides: 2. The CDR3 DNA follows: TGTGCCAGCAGCCGACTAGCGGGGGTGGAGACCCAGTACTTC. Translation: CASSRLAGVETQYF.

The chain has TRBV5-1 and TRBJ1-6; D unclear. Germline CDR1 and CDR2: SGHRS and YFSETQ. V lost 4 bases and J lost 7, with 18 bases in between. CDR3 length: 16 amino acids. The CDR3 spells CASSHLLGGSNSPLHF. The DNA of the CDR3 is TGCGCCAGCAGCCACCTCCTCGGTGGTTCGAATTCACCCCTCCACTTT.

The rearrangement links TRBV3-1 (or the pseudogene TRBV3-2) to TRBJ2-5; 8 bases align to TRBD2. This CDR3 is built from 17 residues. Germline CDR1 is LGHDT and CDR2 is YNNKEL (reference sequence). V lost 1 base to trimming and J lost 3 bases; unmatched junction nucleotides: 10. In DNA form, the CDR3 reads TGTGCCAGCAGCCAAGTCAGGGCGCAGCGGGGGAAAGAGACCCAGTACTTC. Translation gives CASSQVRAQRGKETQYF.

This chain links TRBV4-3 with TRBJ1-1; 8 bases line up with TRBD1. V dropped 1 base and J dropped 0; count of bases not matched to a gene: 4. CDR1 LGHNA and CDR2 YSLEER come from the germline V gene. The CDR3 is made up of 16 amino acids. In DNA form, the CDR3 reads TGCGCCAGCAGCCAAGGGGGGACAGGAATGAACACTGAAGCTTTCTTT. As protein: CASSQGGTGMNTEAFF.

CDR3 amino acids: CATDREGAQETQYF. CDR3 in DNA: TGTGCCACTGACAGAGAGGGGGCCCAAGAGACCCAGTACTTC. The chain joins TRBV10-3 to TRBJ2-5, with 7 bases lining up with TRBD1. After removal of 10 bases from V and 1 base from J, the junction contained 9 bases not matched to a gene. Germline CDR1 reads ENHRY; CDR2 reads SYGVKD. CDR3 size: 14 residues.